This TCR beta chain was recovered during a study of cytomegalovirus exposure and HLA in healthy donors. Participants comprised healthy donors of bone marrow. A multiplex PCR was run with 60 Vbeta primers and 13 Jbeta primers. The protocol was immunoSEQ multiplex PCR, while the TCRdb copy is restricted to in-frame clones and leaves out a portion. Of about 130,000 clones listed, 70% to 90% were seen once; the top ten hold roughly 1.7%. With 2 bases clipped from V and 4 bases from J, the junction kept 5 bases outside the gene matches. Germline loops: CDR1 SGDLS, CDR2 YYNGEE. The CDR3 totals 15 residues. The source material was PBMCs. This TCR was sampled from a boy between 5 and 17 years old in good health and CMV-seronegative. The chain employs TRBV9 and TRBJ2-1; 8 bases map to TRBD2. The CDR3 reads CASSVGSGVYNEQFF. DNA of the CDR3: TGTGCCAGCAGCGTCGGTAGCGGGGTTTACAATGAGCAGTTCTTC.